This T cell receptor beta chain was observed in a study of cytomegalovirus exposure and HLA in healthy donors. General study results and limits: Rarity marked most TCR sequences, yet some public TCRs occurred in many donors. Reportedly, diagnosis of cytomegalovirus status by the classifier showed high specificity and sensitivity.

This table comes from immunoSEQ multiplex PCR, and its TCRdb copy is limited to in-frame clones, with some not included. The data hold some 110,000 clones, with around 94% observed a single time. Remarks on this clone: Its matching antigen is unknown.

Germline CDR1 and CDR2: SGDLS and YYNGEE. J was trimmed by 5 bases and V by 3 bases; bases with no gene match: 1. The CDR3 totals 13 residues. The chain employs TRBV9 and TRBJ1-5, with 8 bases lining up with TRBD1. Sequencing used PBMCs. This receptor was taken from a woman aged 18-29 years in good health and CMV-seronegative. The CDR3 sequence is CASSEQGDQPQHF. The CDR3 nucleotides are TGTGCCAGCAGCGAACAGGGGGATCAGCCCCAGCATTTT.